Listed here are 22 T cell receptor beta chains from one sample, sequenced in a study of cytomegalovirus exposure and HLA in healthy donors. Method: immunoSEQ multiplex PCR; TCRdb's copy keeps in-frame clones and lacks some. The sample shows approximately 65,000 clones, 94% of them seen only once. The specimen was PBMCs. These receptors were obtained from a young woman in good health and CMV-seronegative.

J is TRBJ2-1 and V is TRBV29-1; D is possibly TRBD2 (5 bases). This CDR3 is 12 amino acids long. V lost 3 bases to trimming and J lost 9 bases, with 12 bases between them. Germline V gives CDR1 SQVTM, CDR2 ANQGSEA. The CDR3 is CSVDAGQFEQFF. The CDR3, as DNA: TGCAGCGTTGACGCGGGTCAATTTGAGCAGTTCTTC.

The chain uses TRBV7-9 and TRBJ2-3; no clear D gene. Per germline, CDR1 SEHNR and CDR2 FQNEAQ (reference sequence). This CDR3 has 12 residues. Trimming left V 5 bases short and J 1 base short, with 4 bases between. The CDR3 loop is CASSLGTDTQYF. The CDR3 DNA sequence: TGTGCCAGCAGCCTCGGCACAGATACGCAGTATTTT.

V gene TRBV6-4 combines with J gene TRBJ1-3; weak D call: TRBD1 (5 bases). CDR3 size: 18 residues. Per the germline V gene, CDR1 is MRHNA and CDR2 is SNTAGT. Trimming cost V 2 bases and J 0 bases, with 17 bases left between them. CDR3 amino acids: CASSDPQRDSHSGNTIYF. CDR3 coding DNA: TGTGCCAGCAGTGACCCCCAAAGAGACAGCCACTCTGGAAACACCATATATTTT.

The V call is TRBV2, the J call TRBJ2-2, with 12 nucleotides matching TRBD2. Losses at the gene ends were 6 bases for V and 4 bases for J; bases not matched to a gene: 3. This CDR3 spans 15 amino acids. Germline CDR1 is SNHLY and CDR2 is FYNNEI. CDR3 sequence reads: CASSPLAGGTGELFF. The CDR3 region has the DNA TGTGCCAGCAGCCCACTAGCGGGAGGCACCGGGGAGCTGTTTTTT.

This chain uses TRBV19 with TRBJ1-4; TRBD1 aligns across 10 bases. The V gene end was trimmed by 4 bases and the J gene end by 7 bases; junction bases not matched to a gene: 3. The CDR3 sequence is 14 residues long. CDR1 LNHDA and CDR2 SQIVND come from the germline V gene (reference sequence). CDR3 DNA: TGTGCCAGTAGTAGTGGGACAGGGGTTGAAAAACTGTTTTTT. Translating it yields CASSSGTGVEKLFF.

The chain recombines TRBV5-4 with TRBJ2-1; TRBD2 matches at 16 bases. Germline lookup yields CDR1 SGHNT and CDR2 YYREEE (reference sequence). The CDR3 is 15 residues long. V shed 4 bases, J shed 10 bases, and the junction held 5 bases outside the gene matches. CDR3 sequence reads: CASSLGLAGGNEQFF. The DNA of the CDR3 is TGTGCCAGCAGCCTGGGACTAGCGGGGGGGAACGAGCAGTTCTTC.

This chain joins TRBV6-1 and TRBJ2-7; D is possibly TRBD2 (5 bases). The germline CDR1 and CDR2 sequences are MNHNS and SASEGT. The CDR3 is 14 residues long. V dropped 2 bases and J dropped 2 bases, with 10 bases sitting between them. The CDR3 sequence: CASSERGEAYEQYF. CDR3 nucleotide sequence: TGTGCCAGCAGTGAACGGGGAGAGGCCTACGAGCAGTACTTC.

By share, this clone ranks as medium-sized. V gene TRBV6-4 combines with J gene TRBJ2-1, with TRBD2 matching 8 bases. The CDR3 length is 15 residues. Germline CDR1 and CDR2: MRHNA and SNTAGT. Trimming at V came to 3 bases and at J to 6 bases, leaving 7 bases not matched to a gene. The CDR3 reads CASSEDGGASNEQFF. The CDR3 DNA is TGTGCCAGCAGTGAGGACGGGGGGGCAAGCAATGAGCAGTTCTTC.

The chain has TRBV5-1 and TRBJ2-3; TRBD2 matches at 10 bases. Trimming removed 1 base from V and 4 bases from J; junction bases left unmatched: 3. The CDR3 totals 15 residues. The germline CDR1 and CDR2 sequences are SGHRS and YFSETQ. CDR3 residues: CASSLTSGGADTQYF. The DNA for the CDR3 is TGCGCCAGCAGCTTGACAAGCGGGGGGGCAGATACGCAGTATTTT. Full variable domain (outside the CDR3, taken from reference TRBV5-1 and TRBJ2-3): KAGVTQTPRYLIKTRGQQVTLSCSPISGHRSVSWYQQTPGQGLQFLFEYFSETQRNKGNFPGRFSGRQFSNSRSEMNVSTLELGDSALYLCASSLTSGGADTQYFGPGTRLTVL.

The rearrangement joins TRBV28 to TRBJ1-4; 8 nucleotides match TRBD1. Trimming at V came to 6 bases and at J to 5 bases, leaving 8 bases not matched to a gene. The CDR3 sequence is 15 residues long. Germline lookup yields CDR1 MDHEN and CDR2 SYDVKM. The CDR3 sequence is CASSPGQGRNEKLFF. CDR3 sequence (DNA): TGTGCCAGCAGCCCTGGACAGGGCCGAAATGAAAAACTGTTTTTT.

The J gene is TRBJ2-3, the V gene TRBV7-6; 9 bases match TRBD1. CDR1 is SGHVS, CDR2 FNYEAQ, per germline. Trimming cost V 4 bases and J 2 bases; bases outside gene matches: 7. This CDR3 region has 16 residues. The CDR3 DNA reads TGTGCCAGCAGCTCTAGGGGGACAGGGCCCACAGATACGCAGTATTTT. Its translation: CASSSRGTGPTDTQYF.

V usage is TRBV27 and J usage is TRBJ2-4; TRBD2 agrees at 12 bases. CDR1 and CDR2 (germline): MNHEY, SMNVEV (reference sequence). This CDR3 region has 18 residues. The trim removed 3 bases at V and 0 bases at J, leaving 6 bases unmatched. The CDR3 nucleotides are TGTGCCAGCAGTTTTGCCGGACTAGCGGGGTTAGCCAAAAACATTCAGTACTTC. Protein sequence: CASSFAGLAGLAKNIQYF.

CDR3 sequence reads: CASSLTGTDNTGELFF. The CDR3 DNA sequence: TGTGCCAGTAGTTTGACCGGGACAGATAACACCGGGGAGCTGTTTTTT. The gene calls are TRBV19 and TRBJ2-2, with TRBD1 matching 7 bases. This CDR3 contains 16 residues. Unmatched junction bases numbered 8, after V lost 5 bases and J lost 2 bases. The germline CDR1 and CDR2 sequences are LNHDA and SQIVND (reference sequence).

The rearrangement joins TRBV28 to TRBJ1-5, with D perhaps matching TRBD1 (5 bases). Trimming took off 4 bases at V and 0 bases at J, with 10 bases between the two ends. This CDR3 has 15 residues. Germline-derived CDR1 and CDR2 are MDHEN and SYDVKM. The CDR3 protein is CASSSDRNSNQPQHF. Written as DNA, the CDR3 is TGTGCCAGCAGTTCCGACAGAAATAGCAATCAGCCCCAGCATTTT.

V is TRBV11-3 and J is TRBJ1-2, with TRBD1 matching over 7 bases. CDR1 SGHNT and CDR2 YENEEA come from the germline V gene. The V gene end was trimmed by 7 bases and the J gene end by 2 bases; junction bases not matched to a gene: 7. This CDR3 comprises 14 residues. CDR3 loop: CASTKQGINYGYTF. In DNA form, the CDR3 reads TGTGCCAGCACCAAACAGGGGATCAACTATGGCTACACCTTC.

The chain has TRBV6-4 and TRBJ2-1; D not certain. The CDR3 covers 14 residues. Trimming took 0 bases from V and 1 from J, leaving 4 bases between them. CDR1 is MRHNA, CDR2 SNTAGT, per germline. The DNA of the CDR3 is TGTGCCAGCAGTGACTCACAGTCCTACAATGAGCAGTTCTTC. Protein: CASSDSQSYNEQFF.

This clone was detected once. The rearrangement links TRBV9 to TRBJ2-3; 9 bases map to TRBD2. This CDR3 contains 16 residues. The germline CDR1 and CDR2 sequences are SGDLS and YYNGEE. The V gene end was trimmed by 0 bases and the J gene end by 3 bases; junction bases not matched to a gene: 5. This chain's CDR3 is CASSVEGGGVTDTQYF. CDR3 coding DNA: TGTGCCAGCAGCGTAGAGGGCGGGGGGGTGACAGATACGCAGTATTTT.

In DNA, the CDR3 is TGTGCCAGTAGGCTCAGGGGATTCTCGAACACTGAAGCTTTCTTT. It codes for CASRLRGFSNTEAFF. The rearrangement joins TRBV19 to TRBJ1-1; D is possibly TRBD1 (6 bases). This CDR3 is built from 15 residues. Germline V lookup: CDR1 LNHDA, CDR2 SQIVND (reference sequence). V was cut by 6 bases and J by 1 base, with 15 bases left in between.

V is TRBV9 and J is TRBJ2-3; 9 nucleotides line up with TRBD2. The CDR3 contains 15 residues. Germline CDR1 and CDR2: SGDLS and YYNGEE. V lost 6 bases to trimming and J lost 2 bases; unmatched junction nucleotides: 7. For the CDR3, the DNA is TGTGCCAGCACCATAGCGGGAGCCTTCACAGATACGCAGTATTTT. Its protein product is CASTIAGAFTDTQYF.

This chain joins TRBV27 and TRBJ2-7; D is possibly TRBD1 (6 bases). The CDR3 covers 15 residues. V was cut by 2 bases and J by 2 bases, with 13 bases left in between. Germline loops: CDR1 MNHEY, CDR2 SMNVEV (reference sequence). In DNA form, the CDR3 reads TGTGCCAGCAGTTTACAACAGGGATTAGCCTACGAGCAGTACTTC. It codes for CASSLQQGLAYEQYF.

For the CDR3, the DNA is TGTGCCAGTTCTAGACGGACAGGGGCGAACACTGAAGCTTTCTTT. Translation: CASSRRTGANTEAFF. The V call is TRBV19, the J call TRBJ1-1; 9 nucleotides align to TRBD1. The CDR3 contains 15 residues. Trimming took 8 bases from V and 1 from J; bases not matched to a gene: 8. Germline V gives CDR1 LNHDA, CDR2 SQIVND (reference sequence).

The rearrangement uses TRBV27 and TRBJ2-6; 9 bases agree with TRBD1. V lost 3 bases to trimming and J lost 0 bases; unmatched junction nucleotides: 0. Germline CDR1 and CDR2: MNHEY and SMNVEV (reference sequence). The CDR3 sequence is 16 residues long. The CDR3 here is CASSLGQGSGANVLTF. In DNA, the CDR3 is TGTGCCAGCAGTTTGGGACAGGGCTCTGGGGCCAACGTCCTGACTTTC.